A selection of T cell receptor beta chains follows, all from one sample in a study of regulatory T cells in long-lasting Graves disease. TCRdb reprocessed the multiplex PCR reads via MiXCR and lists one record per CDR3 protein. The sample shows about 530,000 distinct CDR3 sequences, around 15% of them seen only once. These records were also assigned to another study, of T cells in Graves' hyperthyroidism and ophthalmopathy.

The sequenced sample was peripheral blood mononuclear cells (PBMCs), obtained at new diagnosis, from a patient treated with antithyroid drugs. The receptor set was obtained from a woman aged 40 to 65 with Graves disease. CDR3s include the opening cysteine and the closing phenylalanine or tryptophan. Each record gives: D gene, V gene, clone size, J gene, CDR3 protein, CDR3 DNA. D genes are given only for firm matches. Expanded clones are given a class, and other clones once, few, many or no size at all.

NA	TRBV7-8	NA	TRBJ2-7	CASSLGNNEQYF	TGTGCCAGCAGCTTAGGAAATAACGAGCAGTACTTC
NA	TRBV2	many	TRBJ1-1	CASSVDRLLNTEAFF	TGTGCCAGCAGCGTCGACAGGCTCCTGAACACTGAAGCTTTCTTT
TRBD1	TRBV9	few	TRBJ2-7	CASSVGGDRGASYEQYF	TGTGCCAGCAGCGTGGGAGGCGACAGGGGTGCCTCCTACGAGCAGTACTTC
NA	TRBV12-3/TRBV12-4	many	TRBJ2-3	CASSLKGNTDTQYF	TGTGCCAGCAGTTTAAAGGGGAACACAGATACGCAGTATTTT
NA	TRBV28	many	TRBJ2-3	CASSSGPLPDTQYF	TGTGCCAGCAGTTCGGGACCTCTCCCAGATACGCAGTATTTT
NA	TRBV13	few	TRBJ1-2	CASSPPYGEYGYTF	TGTGCCAGCAGCCCGCCCTACGGGGAATATGGCTACACCTTC
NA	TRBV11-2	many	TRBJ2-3	CASSGAHGEADTQYF	TGTGCCAGCAGCGGGGCCCACGGGGAGGCAGATACGCAGTATTTT
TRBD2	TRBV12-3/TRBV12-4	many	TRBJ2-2	CASRNGTRRTGELFF	TGTGCCAGTCGGAACGGGACTAGGAGGACCGGGGAGCTGTTTTTT
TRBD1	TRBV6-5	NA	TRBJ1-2	CASSYGQVYYGYTF	TGTGCCAGCAGTTACGGACAGGTGTACTATGGCTACACCTTC
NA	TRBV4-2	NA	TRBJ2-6	CASSQDSGVGANVLTF	TGTGCCAGCAGCCAAGATTCAGGGGTTGGGGCCAACGTCCTGACTTTC
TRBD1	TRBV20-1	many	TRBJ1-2	CSAPSGTGHYGYTF	TGCAGTGCACCTTCCGGGACAGGGCACTATGGCTACACCTTC
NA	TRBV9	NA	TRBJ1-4	CASSVAGRGSNEKLFF	TGTGCCAGCAGCGTAGCCGGGAGGGGGTCTAATGAAAAACTGTTTTTT
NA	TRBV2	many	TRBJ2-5	CASSAPLESGTQYF	TGTGCCAGCAGTGCCCCCCTGGAAAGTGGGACCCAGTACTTC
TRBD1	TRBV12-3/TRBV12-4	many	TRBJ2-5	CASSPYGTGGGETQYF	TGTGCCAGCAGTCCCTACGGGACAGGGGGCGGCGAGACCCAGTACTTC
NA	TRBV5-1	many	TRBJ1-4	CASSPRAANEKLFF	TGCGCCAGCAGCCCCCGGGCCGCAAATGAAAAACTGTTTTTT
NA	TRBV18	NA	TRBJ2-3	CASSPQRTVTDTQYF	TGTGCCAGCTCACCACAAAGAACAGTTACAGATACGCAGTATTTT
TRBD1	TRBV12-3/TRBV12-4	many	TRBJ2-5	CASRATGAEWETQYF	TGTGCCAGCAGGGCCACAGGGGCTGAATGGGAGACCCAGTACTTC
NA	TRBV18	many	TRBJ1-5	CASSSGRGEQPQHF	TGTGCCAGCTCAAGTGGGCGGGGGGAACAGCCCCAGCATTTT
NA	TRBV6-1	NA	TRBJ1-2	CASSEVATGYTF	TGTGCCAGCAGTGAAGTCGCTACTGGCTACACCTTC
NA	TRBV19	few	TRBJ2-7	CASSIAGRGSYEQYF	TGTGCCAGTAGTATCGCGGGAAGGGGAAGCTACGAGCAGTACTTC
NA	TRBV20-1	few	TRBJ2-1	CSASPRSSWVSYNEQFF	TGCAGTGCTAGCCCACGGTCTAGCTGGGTTTCCTACAATGAGCAGTTCTTC
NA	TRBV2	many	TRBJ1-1	CASIQGRKNTEAFF	TGTGCCAGCATTCAAGGACGGAAGAACACTGAAGCTTTCTTT
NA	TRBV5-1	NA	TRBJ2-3	CASSPQLVSDTQYF	TGCGCCAGCAGCCCCCAACTAGTGTCAGATACGCAGTATTTT
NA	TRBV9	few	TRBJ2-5	CASSVGGGSGTQYF	TGTGCCAGCAGCGTAGGCGGAGGTTCGGGGACCCAGTACTTC
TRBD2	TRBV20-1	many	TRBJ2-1	CSAAGTSGVHEQFF	TGCAGTGCGGCCGGGACTAGCGGGGTTCATGAGCAGTTCTTC
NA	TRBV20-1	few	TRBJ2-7	CSARSQAPLYGQYF	TGCAGTGCTAGATCTCAGGCCCCTCTCTACGGGCAGTACTTC
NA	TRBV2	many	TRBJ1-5	CASSVTPLGSNQPQHF	TGTGCCAGCAGTGTTACCCCTCTGGGCAGTAATCAGCCCCAGCATTTT
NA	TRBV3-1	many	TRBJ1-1	CASSPGHLNTEAFF	TGTGCCAGCAGCCCGGGACACCTGAACACTGAAGCTTTCTTT
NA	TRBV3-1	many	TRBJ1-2	CASSQARGANYGYTF	TGTGCCAGCAGCCAAGCGCGGGGAGCTAACTATGGCTACACCTTC
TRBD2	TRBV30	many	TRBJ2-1	CAWVAGSPDEQFF	TGTGCCTGGGTAGCGGGGAGCCCAGATGAGCAGTTCTTC
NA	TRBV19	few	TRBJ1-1	CASSIAAEAFF	TGTGCCAGTAGTATTGCGGCTGAAGCTTTCTTT
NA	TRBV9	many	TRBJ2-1	CASSVDGSQDEQFF	TGTGCCAGCAGCGTAGACGGCAGTCAGGATGAGCAGTTCTTC
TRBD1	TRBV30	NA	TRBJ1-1	CAWSIQGTEAFF	TGTGCCTGGAGTATACAGGGGACTGAAGCTTTCTTT
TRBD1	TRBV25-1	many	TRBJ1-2	CASSEWAGGADGYTF	TGTGCCAGCAGTGAATGGGCAGGGGGAGCAGATGGCTACACCTTC
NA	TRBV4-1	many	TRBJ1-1	CASSHPGKVEAFF	TGCGCCAGCAGCCACCCAGGGAAGGTTGAAGCTTTCTTT
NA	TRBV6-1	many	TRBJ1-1	CASSEILTGWKTEAFF	TGTGCCAGCAGTGAAATATTAACAGGGTGGAAGACTGAAGCTTTCTTT
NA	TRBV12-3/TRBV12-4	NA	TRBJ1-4	CASSLEGGGEKLFF	TGTGCCAGCAGTTTAGAGGGAGGCGGTGAAAAACTGTTTTTT
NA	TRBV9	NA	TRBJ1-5	CASSVDTRRDTVDQPQHF	TGTGCCAGCAGCGTAGACACCCGCCGGGACACGGTTGATCAGCCCCAGCATTTT
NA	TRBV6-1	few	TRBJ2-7	CASSDSLYEQYF	TGTGCCAGCAGCGACAGCCTCTACGAGCAGTACTTC
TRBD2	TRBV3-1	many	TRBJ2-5	CASSPEGTSGGRNQETQYF	TGTGCCAGCAGCCCGGAAGGGACTAGCGGGGGGCGGAACCAAGAGACCCAGTACTTC
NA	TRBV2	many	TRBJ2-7	CASSEQGSEQYF	TGTGCCAGCAGTGAACAGGGCTCCGAGCAGTACTTC
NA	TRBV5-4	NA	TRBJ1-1	CASSHRQVLMNTEAFF	TGTGCCAGCAGCCATCGACAGGTCCTTATGAACACTGAAGCTTTCTTT
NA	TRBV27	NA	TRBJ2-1	CASSLGRILDNEQFF	TGTGCCAGCAGTTTGGGCAGGATCCTTGACAATGAGCAGTTCTTC
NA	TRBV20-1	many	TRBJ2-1	CSGGRAGEYNEQFF	TGCAGTGGGGGGCGGGCGGGTGAGTACAATGAGCAGTTCTTC
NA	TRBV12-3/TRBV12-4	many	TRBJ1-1	CASRRRGTENTEAFF	TGTGCCAGCAGGCGCCGCGGGACGGAGAACACTGAAGCTTTCTTT
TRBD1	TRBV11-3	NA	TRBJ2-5	CASSPGQGIETQYF	TGTGCCAGCAGCCCCGGACAGGGTATAGAGACCCAGTACTTC
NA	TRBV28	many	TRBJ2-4	CASSFGRWGAEENIQYF	TGTGCCAGCAGTTTCGGCCGTTGGGGGGCCGAGGAAAACATTCAGTACTTC
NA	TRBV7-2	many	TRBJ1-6	CASSFGQGSSPLHF	TGTGCCAGCAGCTTCGGTCAGGGGAGTTCACCCCTCCACTTT
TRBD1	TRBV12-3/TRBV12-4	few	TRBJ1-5	CASTKTGGGQPQHF	TGTGCCAGCACCAAGACAGGGGGCGGGCAGCCCCAGCATTTT
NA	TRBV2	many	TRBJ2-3	CASSEGDTQYF	TGTGCCAGCAGTGAGGGAGATACGCAGTATTTT
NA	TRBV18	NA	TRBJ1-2	CASSSARSPMGYTF	TGTGCCAGCTCATCCGCCAGGAGCCCCATGGGCTACACCTTC
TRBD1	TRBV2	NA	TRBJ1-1	CASTQDRVGYTEAFF	TGTGCCAGCACCCAGGACAGGGTTGGTTACACTGAAGCTTTCTTT